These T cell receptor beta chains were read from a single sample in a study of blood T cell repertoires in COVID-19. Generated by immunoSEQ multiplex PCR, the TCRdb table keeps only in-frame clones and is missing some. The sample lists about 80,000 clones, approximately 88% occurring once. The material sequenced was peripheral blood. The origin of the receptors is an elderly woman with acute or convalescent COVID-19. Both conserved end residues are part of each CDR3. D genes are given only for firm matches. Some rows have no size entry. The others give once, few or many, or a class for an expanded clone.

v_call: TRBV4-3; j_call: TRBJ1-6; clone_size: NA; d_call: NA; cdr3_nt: TGCGCCAGCAGCCAAGCCCTGGGGCAGGGAGGAAATTCACCCCTCCACTTT; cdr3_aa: CASSQALGQGGNSPLHF
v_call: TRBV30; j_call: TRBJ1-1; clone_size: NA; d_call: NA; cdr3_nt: TGTGCCTCACGGGTAGGGGGTGGCACTGAAGCTTTCTTT; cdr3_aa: CASRVGGGTEAFF
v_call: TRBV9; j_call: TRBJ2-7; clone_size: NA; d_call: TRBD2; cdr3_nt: TGTGCCAGCAGCGTAGGGACTAGCGGGATCTACGAGCAGTACTTC; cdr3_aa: CASSVGTSGIYEQYF
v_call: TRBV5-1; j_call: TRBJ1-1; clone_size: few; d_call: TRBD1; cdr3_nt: TGCGCCAGCAGCACGGGACAGGTAATGAACACTGAAGCTTTCTTT; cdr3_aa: CASSTGQVMNTEAFF
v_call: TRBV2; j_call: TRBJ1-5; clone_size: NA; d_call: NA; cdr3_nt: TGTGCCAGCAGTGATCGACAGGCCGGAGATCAGCCCCAGCATTTT; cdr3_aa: CASSDRQAGDQPQHF
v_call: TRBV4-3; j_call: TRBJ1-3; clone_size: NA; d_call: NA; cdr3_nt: TGCGCCAGCAGCCCAGCGGGGGCAGGTGGAAACACCATATATTTT; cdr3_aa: CASSPAGAGGNTIYF
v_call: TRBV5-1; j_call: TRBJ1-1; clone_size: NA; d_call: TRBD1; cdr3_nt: TGCGCCAGCAGCTGGGAGACAGGGTTAGGTGAAGCTTTCTTT; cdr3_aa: CASSWETGLGEAFF
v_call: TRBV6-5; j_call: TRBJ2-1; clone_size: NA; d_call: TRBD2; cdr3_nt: TGTGCCAGCAGTCCCTACAAGCGGGAGGGCCGGTTCTTC; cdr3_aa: CASSPYKREGRFF
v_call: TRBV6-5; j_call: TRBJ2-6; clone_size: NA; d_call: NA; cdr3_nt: TGTGCCAGCGGAGCAGGGGCGCTTGGGGCCAACGTCCTGACTTTC; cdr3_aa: CASGAGALGANVLTF
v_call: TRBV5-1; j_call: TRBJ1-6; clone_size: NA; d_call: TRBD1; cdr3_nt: TGCGCCAGCAGCCAGACAGGGAAGCCCTATAATTCACCCCTCCACTTT; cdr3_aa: CASSQTGKPYNSPLHF
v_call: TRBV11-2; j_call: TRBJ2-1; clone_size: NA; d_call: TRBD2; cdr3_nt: TGTGCCAGCAGCTTCGTGCCGGGGGGGCTTAATGAGCAGTTCTTC; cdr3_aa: CASSFVPGGLNEQFF
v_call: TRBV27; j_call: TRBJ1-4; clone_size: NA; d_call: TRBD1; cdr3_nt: TGTGCCAGCAGTGGACAGGGGAAAGGGGAGGAAAAACTGTTTTTT; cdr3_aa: CASSGQGKGEEKLFF
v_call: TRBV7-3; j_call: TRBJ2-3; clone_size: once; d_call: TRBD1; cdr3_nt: TGTGCCAGCAGCTTAAGGGCAGGGGGTATGAAAGATACGCAGTATTTT; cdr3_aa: CASSLRAGGMKDTQYF
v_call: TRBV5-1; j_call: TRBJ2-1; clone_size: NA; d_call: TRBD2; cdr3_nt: TGCGCCAGCAGCCCAACTAGCGGGAGCTATGAGCAGTTCTTC; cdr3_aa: CASSPTSGSYEQFF
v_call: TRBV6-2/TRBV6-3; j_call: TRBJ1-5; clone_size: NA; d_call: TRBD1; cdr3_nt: TGTGCCAGCAGCTCACCGACAGGGGCGAGCTTTAGCAATCAGCCCCAGCATTTT; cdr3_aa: CASSSPTGASFSNQPQHF
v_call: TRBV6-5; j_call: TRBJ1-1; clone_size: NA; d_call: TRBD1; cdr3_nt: TGTGCCAGCAGGGGGACAGGCGTTAACACTGAAGCTTTCTTT; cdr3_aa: CASRGTGVNTEAFF
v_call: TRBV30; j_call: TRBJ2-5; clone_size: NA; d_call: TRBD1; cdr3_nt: TGTGCCTGGAGCGCCATGCACAAACAGGGGGCGAGGCAGACCCAGTACTTC; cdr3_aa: CAWSAMHKQGARQTQYF
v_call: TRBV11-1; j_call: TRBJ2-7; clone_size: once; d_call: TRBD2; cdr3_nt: TGTGCCAGCAGCCGGACTAGCGGATACGAGCAGTACTTC; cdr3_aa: CASSRTSGYEQYF
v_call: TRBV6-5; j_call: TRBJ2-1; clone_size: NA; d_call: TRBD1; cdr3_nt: TGTGCCAGCAGCCGGACAGGGGTGGATAATGAGCAGTTCTTC; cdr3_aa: CASSRTGVDNEQFF
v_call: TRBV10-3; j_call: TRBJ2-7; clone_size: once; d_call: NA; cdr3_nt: TGTGCCATCAGCGAGAACGGGGCCTACGAGCAGTACTTC; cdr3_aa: CAISENGAYEQYF
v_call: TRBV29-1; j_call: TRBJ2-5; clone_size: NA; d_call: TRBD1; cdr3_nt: TGCAGCGTTGAACAGGGGGCAGAGACCCAGTACTTC; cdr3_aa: CSVEQGAETQYF
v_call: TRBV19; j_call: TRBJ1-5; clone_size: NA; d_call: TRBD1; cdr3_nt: TGTGCCAGTAGTATGGGGGGACAGGGGGCGGGAAGCAATCAGCCCCAGCATTTT; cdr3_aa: CASSMGGQGAGSNQPQHF
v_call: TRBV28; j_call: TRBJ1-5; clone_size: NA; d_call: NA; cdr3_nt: TGTGCCAGCAACATAGGGTGGGCGGGGGATCAGCCCCAGCATTTT; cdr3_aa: CASNIGWAGDQPQHF
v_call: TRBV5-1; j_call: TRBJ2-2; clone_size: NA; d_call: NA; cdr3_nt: TGCGCCAGCAGCTCCAGGGAGGACGGCGGGGAGCTGTTTTTT; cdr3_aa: CASSSREDGGELFF
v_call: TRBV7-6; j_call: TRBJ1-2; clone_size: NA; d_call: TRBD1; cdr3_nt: TGTGCCAGCAGCCCAGAGACAGGGAACGGCTACACCTTC; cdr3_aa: CASSPETGNGYTF
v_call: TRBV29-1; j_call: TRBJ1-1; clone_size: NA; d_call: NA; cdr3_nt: TGCAGCGTTGAAGAGGGGACGGGGGGCCACGAAGCTTTCTTT; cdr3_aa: CSVEEGTGGHEAFF
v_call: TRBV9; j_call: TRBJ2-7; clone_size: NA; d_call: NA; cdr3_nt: TGTGCCAGCGCCCGGGAGCCCTCCTACGAGCAGTACTTC; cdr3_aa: CASAREPSYEQYF
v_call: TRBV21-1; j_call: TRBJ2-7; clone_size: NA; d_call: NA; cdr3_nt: TGTGCCAGCAGCAAAAACCGTGGGGGTGGGGGCCTCTACGAGCAGTACTTC; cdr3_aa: CASSKNRGGGGLYEQYF
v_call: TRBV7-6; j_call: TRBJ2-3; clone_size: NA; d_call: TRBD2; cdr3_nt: TGTGCCAGCAGCATTAGCGGGGGGGGATCAGATACGCAGTATTTT; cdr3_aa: CASSISGGGSDTQYF
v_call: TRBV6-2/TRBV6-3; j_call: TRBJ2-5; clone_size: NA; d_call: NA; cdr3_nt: TGTGCCAGCAGTTACTCGAGAGAGACCCAGTACTTC; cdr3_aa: CASSYSRETQYF
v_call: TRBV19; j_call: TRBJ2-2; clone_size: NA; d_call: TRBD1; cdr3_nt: TGTGCCAGTAGTATGTGGGGACAGGGAAACACCGGGGAGCTGTTTTTT; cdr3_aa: CASSMWGQGNTGELFF
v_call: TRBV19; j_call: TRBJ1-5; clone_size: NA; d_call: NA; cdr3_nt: TGTGCCAGTCGGGGGGGCGGGGCGCGCGTTTCGCCCCAGCATTTT; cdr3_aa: CASRGGGARVSPQHF
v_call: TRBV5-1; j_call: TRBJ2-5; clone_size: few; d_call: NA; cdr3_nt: TGCGCCAGCAGCTTTGGAGGGAGCGGCCAAGAGACCCAGTACTTC; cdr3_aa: CASSFGGSGQETQYF
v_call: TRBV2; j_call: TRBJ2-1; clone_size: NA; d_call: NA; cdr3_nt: TGTGCCAGCAAAAGAGCGGGTGAGCAGTTCTTC; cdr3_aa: CASKRAGEQFF
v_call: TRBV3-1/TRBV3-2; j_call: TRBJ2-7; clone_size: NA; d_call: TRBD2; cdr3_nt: TGTGCCAGCAGCCTAGCGGGGGGTGATGAGCAGTACTTC; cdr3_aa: CASSLAGGDEQYF
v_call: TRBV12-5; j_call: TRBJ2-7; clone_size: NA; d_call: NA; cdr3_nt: TGTGCTAGTGGTTCAGGGGCCTCTTACGAGCAGTACTTC; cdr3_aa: CASGSGASYEQYF
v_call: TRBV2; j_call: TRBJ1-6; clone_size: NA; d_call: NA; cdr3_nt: TGTGCCAGCAGTGACTCGCGCTATAATTCACCCCTCCACTTT; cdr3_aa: CASSDSRYNSPLHF
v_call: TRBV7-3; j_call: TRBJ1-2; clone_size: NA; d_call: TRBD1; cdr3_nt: TGTGCCAGCAGCCCATCCGGGACAGGGGGTGGCTACACCTTC; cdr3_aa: CASSPSGTGGGYTF
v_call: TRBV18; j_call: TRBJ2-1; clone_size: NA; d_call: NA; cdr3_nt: TGTGCCAGCTCACCGGGACAAGCGACCTACAATGAGCAGTTCTTC; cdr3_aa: CASSPGQATYNEQFF
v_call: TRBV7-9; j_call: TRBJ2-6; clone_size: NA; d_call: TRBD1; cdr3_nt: TGTGCCAGCAGCTTAGCTGGGACAGGGGGCGTTGCTGGGGCCAACGTCCTGACTTTC; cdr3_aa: CASSLAGTGGVAGANVLTF
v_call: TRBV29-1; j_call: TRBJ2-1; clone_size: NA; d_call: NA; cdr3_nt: TGCAGCGTTGAAGATCTTGGAGGGGATGAGCAGTTCTTC; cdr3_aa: CSVEDLGGDEQFF
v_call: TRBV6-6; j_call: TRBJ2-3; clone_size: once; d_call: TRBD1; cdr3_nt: TGTGCCAGCAGTTACGACAGGGGGTACACAGATACGCAGTATTTT; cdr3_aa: CASSYDRGYTDTQYF
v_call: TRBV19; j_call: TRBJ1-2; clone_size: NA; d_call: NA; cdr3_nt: TGTGCCAGTAGTAATACGGGAGGTGGATGGACAGCCTATGGCTACACCTTC; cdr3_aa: CASSNTGGGWTAYGYTF
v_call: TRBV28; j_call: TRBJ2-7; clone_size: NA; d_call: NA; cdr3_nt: TGTGCCACCCGTGGAGCGGTGTACGAGCAGTACTTC; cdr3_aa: CATRGAVYEQYF
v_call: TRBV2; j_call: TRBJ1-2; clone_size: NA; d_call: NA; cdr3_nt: TGTGCCAGCAGTTGGGGAGCGGGTCACACCTTC; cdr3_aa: CASSWGAGHTF
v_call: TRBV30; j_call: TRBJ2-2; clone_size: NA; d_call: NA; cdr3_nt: TGTGCCTGGAGTGCCCTGGGGACTCCCACCGGGGAGCTGTTTTTT; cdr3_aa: CAWSALGTPTGELFF
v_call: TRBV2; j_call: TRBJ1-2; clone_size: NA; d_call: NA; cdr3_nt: TGTGCCAGCAGTGAAGACGAGCTTTACAACTATGGCTACACCTTC; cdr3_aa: CASSEDELYNYGYTF